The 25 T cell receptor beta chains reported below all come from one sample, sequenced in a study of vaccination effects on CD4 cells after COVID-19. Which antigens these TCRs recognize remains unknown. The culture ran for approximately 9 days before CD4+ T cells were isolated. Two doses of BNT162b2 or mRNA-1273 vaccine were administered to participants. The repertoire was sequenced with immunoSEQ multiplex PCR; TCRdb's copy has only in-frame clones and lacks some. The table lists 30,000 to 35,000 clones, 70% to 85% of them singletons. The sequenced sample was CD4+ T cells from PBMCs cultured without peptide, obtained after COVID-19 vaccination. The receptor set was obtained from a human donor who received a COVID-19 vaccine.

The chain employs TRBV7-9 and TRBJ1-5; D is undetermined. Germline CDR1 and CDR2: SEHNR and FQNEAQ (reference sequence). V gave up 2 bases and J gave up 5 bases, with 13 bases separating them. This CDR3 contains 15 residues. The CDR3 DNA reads TGTGCCAGCAGCTTAAACGCAGGCCCCTATCAGCCCCAGCATTTT. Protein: CASSLNAGPYQPQHF. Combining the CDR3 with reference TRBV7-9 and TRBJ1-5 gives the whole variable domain DTGVSQNPRHKITKRGQNVTFRCDPISEHNRLYWYRQTLGQGPEFLTYFQNEAQLEKSRLLSDRFSAERPKGSFSTLEIQRTEQGDSAMYLCASSLNAGPYQPQHFGDGTRLSIL.

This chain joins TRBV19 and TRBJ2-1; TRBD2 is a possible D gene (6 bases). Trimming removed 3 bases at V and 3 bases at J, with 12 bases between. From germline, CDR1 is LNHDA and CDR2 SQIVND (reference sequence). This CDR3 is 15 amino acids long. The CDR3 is CASSIRSGVYNEQFF. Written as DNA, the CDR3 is TGTGCCAGTAGTATCAGGTCGGGGGTCTACAATGAGCAGTTCTTC.

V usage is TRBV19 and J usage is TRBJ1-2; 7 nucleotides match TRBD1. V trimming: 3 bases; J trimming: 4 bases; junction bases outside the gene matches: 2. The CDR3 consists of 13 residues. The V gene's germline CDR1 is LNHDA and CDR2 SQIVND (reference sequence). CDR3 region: CASSIAGGYGYTF. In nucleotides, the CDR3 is TGTGCCAGTAGTATTGCAGGGGGCTATGGCTACACCTTC.

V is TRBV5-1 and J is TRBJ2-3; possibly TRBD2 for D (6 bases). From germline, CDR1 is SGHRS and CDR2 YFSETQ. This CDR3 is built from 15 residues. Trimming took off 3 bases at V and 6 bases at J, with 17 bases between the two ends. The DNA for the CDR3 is TGCGCCAGCAGCTCGGGGACTTTTCCCGCGGATACGCAGTATTTT. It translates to CASSSGTFPADTQYF.

The CDR3 protein is CASSPPGTGAYEQYF. The CDR3 coding sequence is TGTGCCAGCAGTCCTCCCGGGACAGGGGCCTACGAGCAGTACTTC. This chain joins TRBV28 and TRBJ2-7, with 10 positions matching TRBD1. The CDR3 length is 15 residues. From germline, CDR1 is MDHEN and CDR2 SYDVKM. The V and J ends lost 5 bases and 2 bases, in that order; junction bases with no gene match: 6.

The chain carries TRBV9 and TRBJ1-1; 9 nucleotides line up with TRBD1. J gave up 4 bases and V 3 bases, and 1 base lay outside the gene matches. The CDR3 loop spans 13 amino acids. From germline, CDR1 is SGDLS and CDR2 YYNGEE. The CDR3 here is CASSDRGRTEAFF. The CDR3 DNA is TGTGCCAGCAGCGACAGGGGGCGCACTGAAGCTTTCTTT.

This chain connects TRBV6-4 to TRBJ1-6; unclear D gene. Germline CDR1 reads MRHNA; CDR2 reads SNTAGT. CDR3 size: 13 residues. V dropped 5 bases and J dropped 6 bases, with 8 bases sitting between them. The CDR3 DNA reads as TGTGCCAGCAGTCCCAGTCGTAATTCACCCCTCCACTTT. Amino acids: CASSPSRNSPLHF.

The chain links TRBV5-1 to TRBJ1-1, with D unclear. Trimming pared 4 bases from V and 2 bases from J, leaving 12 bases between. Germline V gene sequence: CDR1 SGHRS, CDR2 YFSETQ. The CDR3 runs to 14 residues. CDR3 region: CASSPQVENTEAFF. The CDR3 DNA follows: TGCGCCAGCAGCCCTCAGGTGGAAAACACTGAAGCTTTCTTT.

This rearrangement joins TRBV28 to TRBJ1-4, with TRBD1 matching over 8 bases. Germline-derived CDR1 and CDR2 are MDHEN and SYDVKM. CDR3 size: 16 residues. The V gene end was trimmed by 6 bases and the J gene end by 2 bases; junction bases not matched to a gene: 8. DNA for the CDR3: TGTGCCAGCAGCGAGACAGGGGTTTTTACTAATGAAAAACTGTTTTTT. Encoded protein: CASSETGVFTNEKLFF.

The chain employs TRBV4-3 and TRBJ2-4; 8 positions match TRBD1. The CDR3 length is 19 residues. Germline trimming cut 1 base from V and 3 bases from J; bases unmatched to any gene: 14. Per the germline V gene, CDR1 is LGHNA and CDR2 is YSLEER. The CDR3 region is CASSQGRGQGARGKNIQYF. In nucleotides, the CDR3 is TGCGCCAGCAGCCAAGGACGGGGCCAGGGGGCGAGGGGCAAAAACATTCAGTACTTC.

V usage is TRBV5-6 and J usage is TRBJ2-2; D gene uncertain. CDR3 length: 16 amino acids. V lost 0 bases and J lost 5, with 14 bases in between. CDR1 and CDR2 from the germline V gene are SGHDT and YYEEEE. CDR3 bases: TGTGCCAGCAGCTTGGCCCCAGGACGGAGAACCGGGGAGCTGTTTTTT. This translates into CASSLAPGRRTGELFF.

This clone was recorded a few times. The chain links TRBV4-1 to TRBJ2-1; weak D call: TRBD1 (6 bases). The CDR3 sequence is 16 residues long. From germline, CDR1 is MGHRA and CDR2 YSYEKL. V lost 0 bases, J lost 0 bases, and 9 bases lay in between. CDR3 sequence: CASSQDTGSSYNEQFF. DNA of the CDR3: TGCGCCAGCAGCCAAGATACAGGGAGCTCCTACAATGAGCAGTTCTTC.

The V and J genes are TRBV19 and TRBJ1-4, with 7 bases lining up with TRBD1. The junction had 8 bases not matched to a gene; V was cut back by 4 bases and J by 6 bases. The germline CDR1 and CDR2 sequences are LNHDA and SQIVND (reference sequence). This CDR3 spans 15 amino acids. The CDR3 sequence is CASSTRQGGDEKLFF. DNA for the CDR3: TGTGCCAGTAGTACCCGACAGGGTGGGGATGAAAAACTGTTTTTT.

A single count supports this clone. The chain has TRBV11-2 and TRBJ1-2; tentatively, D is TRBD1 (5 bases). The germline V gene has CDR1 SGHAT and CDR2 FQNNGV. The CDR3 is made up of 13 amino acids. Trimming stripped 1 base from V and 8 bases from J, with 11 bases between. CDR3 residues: CASSLVDSYGYTF. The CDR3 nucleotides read TGTGCCAGCAGCTTAGTCGACAGTTACGGCTACACCTTC.

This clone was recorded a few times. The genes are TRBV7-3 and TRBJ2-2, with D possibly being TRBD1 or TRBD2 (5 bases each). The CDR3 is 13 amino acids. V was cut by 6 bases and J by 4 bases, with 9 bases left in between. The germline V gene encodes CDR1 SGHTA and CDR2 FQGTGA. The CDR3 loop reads CASRLGTTGELFF. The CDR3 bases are TGTGCCAGCAGGCTGGGGACCACCGGGGAGCTGTTTTTT.

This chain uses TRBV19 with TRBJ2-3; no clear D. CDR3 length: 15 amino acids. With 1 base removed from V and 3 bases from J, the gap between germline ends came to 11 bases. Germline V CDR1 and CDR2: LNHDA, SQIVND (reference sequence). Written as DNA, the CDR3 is TGTGCCAGTAGTATAGGGATCCAGGCTACAGATACGCAGTATTTT. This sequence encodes CASSIGIQATDTQYF.

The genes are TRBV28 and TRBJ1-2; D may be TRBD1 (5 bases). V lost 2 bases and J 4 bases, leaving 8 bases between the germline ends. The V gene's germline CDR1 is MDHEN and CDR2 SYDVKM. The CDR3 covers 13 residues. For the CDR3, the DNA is TGTGCCAGCAGTTTAGAGGGGAGCTATGGCTACACCTTC. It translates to CASSLEGSYGYTF.

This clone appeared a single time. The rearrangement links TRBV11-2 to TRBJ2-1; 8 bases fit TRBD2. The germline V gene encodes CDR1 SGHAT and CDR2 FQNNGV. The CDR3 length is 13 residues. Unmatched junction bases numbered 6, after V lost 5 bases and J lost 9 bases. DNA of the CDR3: TGTGCCAGCAGCCTCAGCGGGAGTGGTGAGCAGTTCTTC. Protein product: CASSLSGSGEQFF.

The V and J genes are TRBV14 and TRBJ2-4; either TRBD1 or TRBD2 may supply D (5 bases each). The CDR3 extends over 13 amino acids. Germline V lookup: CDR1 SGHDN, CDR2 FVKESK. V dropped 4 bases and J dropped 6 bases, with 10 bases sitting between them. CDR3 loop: CASSRGTANIQYF. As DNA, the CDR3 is TGTGCCAGCAGCCGGGGGACCGCAAACATTCAGTACTTC.

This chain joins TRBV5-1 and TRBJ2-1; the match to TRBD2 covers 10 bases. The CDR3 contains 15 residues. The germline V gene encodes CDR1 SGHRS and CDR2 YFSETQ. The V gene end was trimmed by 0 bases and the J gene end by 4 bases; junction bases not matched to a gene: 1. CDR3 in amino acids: CASSLGTSGYNEQFF. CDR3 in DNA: TGCGCCAGCAGCTTGGGGACTAGCGGTTACAATGAGCAGTTCTTC. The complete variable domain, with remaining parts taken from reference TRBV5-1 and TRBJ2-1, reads KAGVTQTPRYLIKTRGQQVTLSCSPISGHRSVSWYQQTPGQGLQFLFEYFSETQRNKGNFPGRFSGRQFSNSRSEMNVSTLELGDSALYLCASSLGTSGYNEQFFGPGTRLTVL.

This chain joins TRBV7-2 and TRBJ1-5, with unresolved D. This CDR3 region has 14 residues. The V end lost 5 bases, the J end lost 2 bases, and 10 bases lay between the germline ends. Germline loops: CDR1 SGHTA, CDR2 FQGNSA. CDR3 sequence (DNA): TGTGCCAGCAGCCCGCTGGGTGGCAATCAGCCCCAGCATTTT. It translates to CASSPLGGNQPQHF. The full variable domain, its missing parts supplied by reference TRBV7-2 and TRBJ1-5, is GAGVSQSPSNKVTEKGKDVELRCDPISGHTALYWYRQSLGQGLEFLIYFQGNSAPDKSGLPSDRFSAERTGGSVSTLTIQRTQQEDSAVYLCASSPLGGNQPQHFGDGTRLSIL.

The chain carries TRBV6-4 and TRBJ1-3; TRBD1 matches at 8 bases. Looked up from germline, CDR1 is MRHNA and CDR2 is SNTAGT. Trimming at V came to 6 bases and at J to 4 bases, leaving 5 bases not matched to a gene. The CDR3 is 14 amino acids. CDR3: CASSTGGPGNTIYF. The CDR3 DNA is TGTGCCAGCAGCACAGGGGGTCCCGGAAACACCATATATTTT.

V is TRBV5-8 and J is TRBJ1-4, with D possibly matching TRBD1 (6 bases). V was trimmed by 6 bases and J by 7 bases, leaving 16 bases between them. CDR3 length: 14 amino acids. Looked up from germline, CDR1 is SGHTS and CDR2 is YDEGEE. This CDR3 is CASTQGFGGEKLFF. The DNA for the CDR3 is TGTGCCAGCACCCAGGGGTTTGGAGGTGAAAAACTGTTTTTT.

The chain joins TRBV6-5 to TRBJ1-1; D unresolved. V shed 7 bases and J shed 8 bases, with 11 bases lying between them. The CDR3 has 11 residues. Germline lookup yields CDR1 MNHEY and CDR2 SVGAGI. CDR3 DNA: TGTGCCAGCACCCGAGAGTACGAAGCTTTCTTT. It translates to CASTREYEAFF.

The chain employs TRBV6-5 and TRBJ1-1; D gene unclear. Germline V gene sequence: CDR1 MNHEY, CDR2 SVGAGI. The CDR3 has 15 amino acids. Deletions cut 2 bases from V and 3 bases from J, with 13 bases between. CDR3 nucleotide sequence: TGTGCCAGCAGTTACATAAGGAAGGCCTACACTGAAGCTTTCTTT. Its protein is CASSYIRKAYTEAFF.